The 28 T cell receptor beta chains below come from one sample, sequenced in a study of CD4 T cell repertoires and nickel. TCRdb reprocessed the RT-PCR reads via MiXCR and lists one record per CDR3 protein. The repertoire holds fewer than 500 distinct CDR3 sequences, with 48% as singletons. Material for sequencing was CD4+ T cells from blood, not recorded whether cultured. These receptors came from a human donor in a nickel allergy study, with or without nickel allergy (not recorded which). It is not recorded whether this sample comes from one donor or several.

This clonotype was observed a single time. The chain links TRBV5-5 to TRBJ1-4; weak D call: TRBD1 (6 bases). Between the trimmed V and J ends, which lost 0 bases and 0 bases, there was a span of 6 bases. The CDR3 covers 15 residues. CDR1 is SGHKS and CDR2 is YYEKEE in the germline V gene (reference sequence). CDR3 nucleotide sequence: TGTGCCAGCAGCTTGGCAGGGGCAACTAATGAAAAACTGTTTTTT. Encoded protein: CASSLAGATNEKLFF.

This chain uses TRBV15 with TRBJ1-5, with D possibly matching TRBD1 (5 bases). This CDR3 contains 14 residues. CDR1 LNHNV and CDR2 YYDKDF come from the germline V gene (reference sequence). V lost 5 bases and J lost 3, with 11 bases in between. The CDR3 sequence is CATSGHRSNQPQHF. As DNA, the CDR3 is TGTGCCACCAGCGGACACAGATCCAATCAGCCCCAGCATTTT.

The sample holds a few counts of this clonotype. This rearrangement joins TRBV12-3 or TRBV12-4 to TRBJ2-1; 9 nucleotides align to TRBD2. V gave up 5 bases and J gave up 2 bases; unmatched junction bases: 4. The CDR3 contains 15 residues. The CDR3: CASSHLAGPYNEQFF. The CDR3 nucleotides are TGTGCCAGCAGTCATCTAGCGGGGCCCTACAATGAGCAGTTCTTC.

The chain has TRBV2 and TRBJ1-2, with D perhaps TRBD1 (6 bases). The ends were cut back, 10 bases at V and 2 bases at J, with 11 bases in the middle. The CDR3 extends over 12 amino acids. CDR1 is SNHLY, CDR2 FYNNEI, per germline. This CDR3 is CATSGDNYGYTF. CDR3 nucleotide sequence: TGTGCCACATCAGGGGACAACTATGGCTACACCTTC.

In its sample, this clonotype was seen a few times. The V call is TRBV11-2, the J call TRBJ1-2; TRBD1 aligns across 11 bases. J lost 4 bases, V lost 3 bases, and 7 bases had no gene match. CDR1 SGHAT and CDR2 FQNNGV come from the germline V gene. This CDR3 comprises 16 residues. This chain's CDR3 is CASSFGQGAFTYGYTF. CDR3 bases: TGTGCCAGCAGCTTTGGACAGGGGGCTTTTACCTATGGCTACACCTTC.

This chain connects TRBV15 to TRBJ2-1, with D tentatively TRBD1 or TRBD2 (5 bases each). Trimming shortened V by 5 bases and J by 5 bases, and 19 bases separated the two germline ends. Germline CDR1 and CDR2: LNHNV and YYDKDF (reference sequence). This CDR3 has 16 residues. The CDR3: CATSPREGARHNEQFF. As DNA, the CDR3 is TGTGCCACCAGCCCCCGGGAAGGGGCGAGACACAATGAGCAGTTCTTC.

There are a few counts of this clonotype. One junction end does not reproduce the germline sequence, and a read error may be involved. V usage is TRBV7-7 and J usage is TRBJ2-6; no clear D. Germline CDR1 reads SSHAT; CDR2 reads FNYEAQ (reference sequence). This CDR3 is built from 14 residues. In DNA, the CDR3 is TGTGCTAGCAGCCCGAACGCTGGGGCCAACGTCCTGACTTTC. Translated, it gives CASSPNAGANVLTF.

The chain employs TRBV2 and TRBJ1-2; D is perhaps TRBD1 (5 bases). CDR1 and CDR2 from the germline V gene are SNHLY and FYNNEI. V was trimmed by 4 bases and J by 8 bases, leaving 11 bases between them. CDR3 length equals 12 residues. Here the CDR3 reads CASSGGTGGYTF. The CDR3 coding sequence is TGTGCCAGCAGTGGAGGGACGGGAGGCTACACCTTC.

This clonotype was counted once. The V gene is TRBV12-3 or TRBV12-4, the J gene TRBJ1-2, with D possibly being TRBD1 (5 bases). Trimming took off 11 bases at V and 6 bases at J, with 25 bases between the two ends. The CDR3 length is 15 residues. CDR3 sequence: CAASRGREGSDGYTF. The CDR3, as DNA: TGTGCCGCCTCCCGGGGCAGGGAAGGTTCCGATGGCTACACCTTC.

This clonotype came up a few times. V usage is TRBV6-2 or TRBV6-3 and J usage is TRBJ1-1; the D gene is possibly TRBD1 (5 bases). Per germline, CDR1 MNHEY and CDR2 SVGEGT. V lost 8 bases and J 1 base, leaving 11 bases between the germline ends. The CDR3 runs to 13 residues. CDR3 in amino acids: CASWGRKNTEAFF. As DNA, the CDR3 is TGTGCCAGCTGGGGCAGGAAGAACACTGAAGCTTTCTTT.

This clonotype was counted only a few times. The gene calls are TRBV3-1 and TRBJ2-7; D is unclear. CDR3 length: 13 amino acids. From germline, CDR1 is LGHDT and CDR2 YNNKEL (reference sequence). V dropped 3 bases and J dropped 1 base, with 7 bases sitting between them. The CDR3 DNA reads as TGTGCCAGCAGCCATGTACCTTCCTACGAGCAGTACTTC. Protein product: CASSHVPSYEQYF.

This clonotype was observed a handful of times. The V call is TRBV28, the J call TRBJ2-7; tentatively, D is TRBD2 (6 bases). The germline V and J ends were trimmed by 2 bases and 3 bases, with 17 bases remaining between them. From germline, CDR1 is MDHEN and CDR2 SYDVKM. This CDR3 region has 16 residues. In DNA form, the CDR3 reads TGTGCCAGCAGTTTAACCGGGCACGGGGGAGGCTACGAGCAGTACGTC. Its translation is CASSLTGHGGGYEQYV.

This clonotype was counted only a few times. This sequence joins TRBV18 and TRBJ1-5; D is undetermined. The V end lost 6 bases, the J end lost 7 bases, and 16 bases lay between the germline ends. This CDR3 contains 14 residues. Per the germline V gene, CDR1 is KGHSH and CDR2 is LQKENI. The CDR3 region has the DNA TGTGCCAGCTCCCATCGACGAGAGGAGCAGCCCCAGCATTTT. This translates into CASSHRREEQPQHF. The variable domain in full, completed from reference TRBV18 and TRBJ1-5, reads NAGVMQNPRHLVRRRGQEARLRCSPMKGHSHVYWYRQLPEEGLKFMVYLQKENIIDESGMPKERFSAEFPKEGPSILRIQQVVRGDSAAYFCASSHRREEQPQHFGDGTRLSIL.

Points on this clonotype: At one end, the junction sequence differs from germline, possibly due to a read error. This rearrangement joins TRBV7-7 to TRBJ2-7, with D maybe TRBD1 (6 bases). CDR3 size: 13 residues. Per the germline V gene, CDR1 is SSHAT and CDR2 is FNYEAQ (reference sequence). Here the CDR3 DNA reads TGTGCTAGCAGCTTAGTTACAGGGCGAGAGCAGTACTTC. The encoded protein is CASSLVTGREQYF.

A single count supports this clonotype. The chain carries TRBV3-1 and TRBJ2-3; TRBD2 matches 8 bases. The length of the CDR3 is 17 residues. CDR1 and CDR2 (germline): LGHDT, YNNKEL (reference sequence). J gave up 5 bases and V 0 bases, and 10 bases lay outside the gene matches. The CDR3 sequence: CASSQDGTGTRLDTQYF. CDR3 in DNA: TGTGCCAGCAGCCAAGATGGGACCGGGACTAGGCTAGATACGCAGTATTTT.

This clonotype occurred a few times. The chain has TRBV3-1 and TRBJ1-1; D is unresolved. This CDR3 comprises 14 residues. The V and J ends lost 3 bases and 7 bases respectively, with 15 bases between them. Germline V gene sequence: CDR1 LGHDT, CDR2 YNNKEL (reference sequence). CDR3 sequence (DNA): TGTGCCAGCAGCCATTTAGGGCCCGAGGGTGAAGCTTTCTTT. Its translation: CASSHLGPEGEAFF.

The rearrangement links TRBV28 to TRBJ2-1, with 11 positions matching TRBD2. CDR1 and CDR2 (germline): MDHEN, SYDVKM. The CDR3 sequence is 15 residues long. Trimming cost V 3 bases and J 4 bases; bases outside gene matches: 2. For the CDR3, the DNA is TGTGCCAGCAGTTTCGCTAGCGGGGGGTACAATGAGCAGTTCTTC. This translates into CASSFASGGYNEQFF.

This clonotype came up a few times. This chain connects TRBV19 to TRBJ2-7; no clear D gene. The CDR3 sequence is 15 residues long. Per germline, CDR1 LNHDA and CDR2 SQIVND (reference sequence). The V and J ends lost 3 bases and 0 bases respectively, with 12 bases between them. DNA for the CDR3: TGTGCCAGTAGTATCATAAAGGGAATCTCCTACGAGCAGTACTTC. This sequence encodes CASSIIKGISYEQYF. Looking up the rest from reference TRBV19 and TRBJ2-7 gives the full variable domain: DGGITQSPKYLFRKEGQNVTLSCEQNLNHDAMYWYRQDPGQGLRLIYYSQIVNDFQKGDIAEGYSVSREKKESFPLTVTSAQKNPTAFYLCASSIIKGISYEQYFGPGTRLTVT.

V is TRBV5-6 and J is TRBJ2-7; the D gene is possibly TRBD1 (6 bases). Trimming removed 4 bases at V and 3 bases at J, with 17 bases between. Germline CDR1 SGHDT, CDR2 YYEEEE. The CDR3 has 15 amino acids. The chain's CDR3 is CASSPGHILDYEQYV. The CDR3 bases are TGTGCCAGCAGCCCGGGACATATATTGGACTACGAGCAGTACGTC.

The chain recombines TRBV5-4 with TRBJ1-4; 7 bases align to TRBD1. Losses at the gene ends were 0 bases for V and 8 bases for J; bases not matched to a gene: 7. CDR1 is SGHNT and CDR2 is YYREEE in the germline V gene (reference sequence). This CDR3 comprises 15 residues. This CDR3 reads CASSLERTGWEKLFF. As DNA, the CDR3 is TGTGCCAGCAGCTTGGAGAGGACAGGTTGGGAAAAACTGTTTTTT.

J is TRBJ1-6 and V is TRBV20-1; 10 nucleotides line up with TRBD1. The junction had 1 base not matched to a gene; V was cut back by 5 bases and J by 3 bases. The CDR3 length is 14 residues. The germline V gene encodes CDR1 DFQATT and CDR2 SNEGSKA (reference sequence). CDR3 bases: TGCAGTGCTCGGGACAGGGGCTATAATTCACCCCTCCACTTT. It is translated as CSARDRGYNSPLHF.

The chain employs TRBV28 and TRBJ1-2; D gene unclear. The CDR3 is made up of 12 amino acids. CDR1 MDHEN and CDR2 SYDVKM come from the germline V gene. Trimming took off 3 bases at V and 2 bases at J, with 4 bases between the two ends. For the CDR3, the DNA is TGTGCCAGCAGTTTCGGCAACTATGGCTACACCTTC. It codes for CASSFGNYGYTF.

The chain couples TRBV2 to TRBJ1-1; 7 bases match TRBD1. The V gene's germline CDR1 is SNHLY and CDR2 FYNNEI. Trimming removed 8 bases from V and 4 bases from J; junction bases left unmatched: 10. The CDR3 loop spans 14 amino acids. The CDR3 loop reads CASRAQGVATEAFF. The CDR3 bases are TGTGCCAGCCGAGCCCAGGGGGTTGCCACTGAAGCTTTCTTT.

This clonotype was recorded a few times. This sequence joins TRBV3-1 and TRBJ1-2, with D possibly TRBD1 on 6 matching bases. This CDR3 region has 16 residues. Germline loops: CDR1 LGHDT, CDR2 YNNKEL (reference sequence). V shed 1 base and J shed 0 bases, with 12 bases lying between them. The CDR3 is CASSQGTVASNYGYTF. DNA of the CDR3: TGTGCCAGCAGCCAAGGGACAGTTGCATCTAACTATGGCTACACCTTC.

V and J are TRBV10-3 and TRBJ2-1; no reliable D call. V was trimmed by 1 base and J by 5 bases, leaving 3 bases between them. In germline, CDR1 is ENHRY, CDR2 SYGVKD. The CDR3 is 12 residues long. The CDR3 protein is CAISEFHNEQFF. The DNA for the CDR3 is TGTGCCATCAGTGAGTTCCACAATGAGCAGTTCTTC.

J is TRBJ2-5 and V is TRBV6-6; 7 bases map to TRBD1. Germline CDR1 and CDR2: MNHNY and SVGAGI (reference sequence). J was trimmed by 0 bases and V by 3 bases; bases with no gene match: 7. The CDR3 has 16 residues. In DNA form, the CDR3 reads TGTGCCAGCAGTTATGGGACAGCGACGTACCAAGAGACCCAGTACTTC. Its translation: CASSYGTATYQETQYF.

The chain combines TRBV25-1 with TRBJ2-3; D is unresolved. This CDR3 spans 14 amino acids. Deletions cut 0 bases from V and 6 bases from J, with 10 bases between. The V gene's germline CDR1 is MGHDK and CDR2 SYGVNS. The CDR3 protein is CASSEYGHVDTQYF. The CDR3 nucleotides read TGTGCCAGCAGTGAATATGGGCACGTGGATACGCAGTATTTT. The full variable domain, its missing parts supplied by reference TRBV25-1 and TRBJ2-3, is EADIYQTPRYLVIGTGKKITLECSQTMGHDKMYWYQQDPGMELHLIHYSYGVNSTEKGDLSSESTVSRIRTEHFPLTLESARPSHTSQYLCASSEYGHVDTQYFGPGTRLTVL.

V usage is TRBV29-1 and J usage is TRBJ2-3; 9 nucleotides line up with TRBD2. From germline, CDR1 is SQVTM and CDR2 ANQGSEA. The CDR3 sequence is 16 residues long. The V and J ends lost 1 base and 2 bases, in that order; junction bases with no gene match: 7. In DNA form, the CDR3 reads TGCAGCGTTGAAGTGGCAGCGGGAGGTTTCACAGATACGCAGTATTTT. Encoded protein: CSVEVAAGGFTDTQYF.